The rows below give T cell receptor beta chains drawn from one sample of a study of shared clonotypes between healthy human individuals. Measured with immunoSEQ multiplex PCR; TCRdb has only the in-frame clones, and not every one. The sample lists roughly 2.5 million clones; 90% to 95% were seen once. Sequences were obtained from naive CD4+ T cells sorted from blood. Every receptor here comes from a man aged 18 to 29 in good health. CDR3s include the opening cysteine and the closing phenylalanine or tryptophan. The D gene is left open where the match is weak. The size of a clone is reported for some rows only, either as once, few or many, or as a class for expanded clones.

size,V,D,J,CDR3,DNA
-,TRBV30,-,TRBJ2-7,CAWEGPRAENYEQYF,TGTGCCTGGGAAGGTCCCAGGGCGGAGAACTACGAGCAGTACTTC
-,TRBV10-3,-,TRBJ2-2,CAISETIGGTGELFF,TGTGCCATCAGTGAGACGATAGGGGGGACCGGGGAGCTGTTTTTT
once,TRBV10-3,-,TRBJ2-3,CAISDRGDTQYF,TGTGCCATCAGTGATAGAGGAGATACGCAGTATTTT
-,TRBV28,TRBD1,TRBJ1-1,CASSSGGTGNTEAFF,TGTGCCAGCAGTTCAGGTGGGACAGGGAACACTGAAGCTTTCTTT
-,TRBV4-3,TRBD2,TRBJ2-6,CASSQERASGRAGANVLTF,TGCGCCAGCAGCCAAGAAAGAGCTAGCGGGAGAGCTGGGGCCAACGTCCTGACTTTC
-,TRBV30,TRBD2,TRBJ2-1,CAWSRLAGGGEQFF,TGTGCCTGGAGTAGGTTAGCGGGAGGGGGTGAGCAGTTCTTC
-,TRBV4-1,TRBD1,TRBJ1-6,CASSQDFRTGGYNSPLHF,TGCGCCAGCAGCCAAGATTTTAGGACAGGGGGTTATAATTCACCCCTCCACTTT
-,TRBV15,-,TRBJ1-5,CATSRGGSNQPQHF,TGTGCCACCAGCAGAGGGGGTAGCAATCAGCCCCAGCATTTT
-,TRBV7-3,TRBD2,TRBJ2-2,CASSTSGGGNTGELFF,TGTGCCAGCAGTACTAGCGGGGGCGGGAACACCGGGGAGCTGTTTTTT
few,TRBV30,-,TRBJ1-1,CAWEPLRGNTEAFF,TGTGCCTGGGAACCCCTTCGGGGGAACACTGAAGCTTTCTTT
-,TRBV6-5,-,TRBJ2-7,CASSDEGEQYF,TGTGCCAGCAGTGACGAGGGGGAGCAGTACTTC
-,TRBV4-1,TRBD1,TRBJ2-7,CASSQGWGTGGPYEQYF,TGCGCCAGCAGCCAAGGTTGGGGAACAGGGGGACCCTACGAGCAGTACTTC
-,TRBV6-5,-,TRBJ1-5,CASTTGNQPQHF,TGTGCCAGCACCACAGGTAATCAGCCCCAGCATTTT
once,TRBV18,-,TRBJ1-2,CASSPNGQGISGYTF,TGTGCCAGCTCACCCAACGGTCAGGGCATCTCTGGCTACACCTTC
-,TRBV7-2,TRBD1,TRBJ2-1,CASSSSGQGAYNEQFF,TGTGCCAGCAGCTCTAGTGGACAGGGAGCCTACAATGAGCAGTTCTTC
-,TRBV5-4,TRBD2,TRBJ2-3,CASSLGGATVDTQYF,TGTGCCAGCAGCCTCGGGGGGGCCACAGTAGATACGCAGTATTTT